These 6 T cell receptor beta chains were sequenced from one sample in a study of identical twins. Each CDR3 protein is one row after TCRdb ran MiXCR on the 5' RACE reads. Among about 330,000 distinct CDR3 sequences listed, more than 9% were seen once. These data were likewise used in another study, on yellow fever vaccine responses in identical twins.

The sample consisted of CD8+ T cells sorted from blood. Receptors were obtained from a woman aged 18 to 35 in good health.

This clonotype came up once. At one end, the junction sequence differs from germline, possibly due to a read error. V is TRBV6-1 and J is TRBJ2-1, with 10 bases matching TRBD2. This CDR3 is 15 amino acids long. Germline-derived CDR1 and CDR2 are MNHNS and SASEGT. The CDR3 region is CASREAGGPKNEQFF. The CDR3, as DNA: TGTGCCAGCAGGGAAGCGGGGGGGCCCAAAAATGAGCAGTTCTTC.

The rearrangement links TRBV9 to TRBJ2-3, with 13 positions matching TRBD2. This CDR3 comprises 24 residues. Germline CDR1 is SGDLS and CDR2 is YYNGEE. V dropped 3 bases and J dropped 0; count of bases not matched to a gene: 25. CDR3 DNA: TGTGCCAGCAGCGCCGCACAACCCGGGACTAGCGGGATAACCCCCGGTCGTAGCACAGATACGCAGTATTTT. It codes for CASSAAQPGTSGITPGRSTDTQYF.

This clonotype was recorded a few times. The V call is TRBV20-1, the J call TRBJ2-1, with D hard to call. Germline lookup yields CDR1 DFQATT and CDR2 SNEGSKA (reference sequence). The CDR3 consists of 10 residues. V was pared by 3 bases and J by 8 bases, with 5 bases between. The CDR3 is CSARVDEQFF. The CDR3 bases are TGCAGTGCTAGGGTAGATGAGCAGTTCTTC.

This clonotype was detected many times. The V call is TRBV10-3, the J call TRBJ2-2; TRBD2 agrees at 8 bases. Germline values: CDR1 ENHRY, CDR2 SYGVKD. CDR3 length: 17 amino acids. V was clipped by 0 bases and J by 5 bases; unmatched bases: 8. The CDR3 protein is CAISESGAGGQTGELFF. The CDR3 coding sequence is TGTGCCATCAGTGAGTCCGGCGCGGGAGGACAAACCGGGGAGCTGTTTTTT.

The chain is built from TRBV20-1 and TRBJ2-7; TRBD2 might be the D (6 bases). There are 15 residues in the CDR3. CDR1 is DFQATT, CDR2 SNEGSKA, per germline (reference sequence). Between the trimmed V and J ends, which lost 6 bases and 2 bases, there was a span of 20 bases. The CDR3 sequence is CSAFPVAEPTYEQYF. In DNA form, the CDR3 reads TGCAGTGCCTTCCCGGTAGCGGAGCCAACCTACGAGCAGTACTTC.

This CDR3 is CASSQGVHEQYF. In DNA form, the CDR3 reads TGTGCCAGCAGCCAAGGGGTCCACGAGCAGTACTTC. This rearrangement joins TRBV3-1 to TRBJ2-7; D unclear. Between the trimmed V and J ends, which lost 1 base and 5 bases, there was a span of 6 bases. Germline CDR1 is LGHDT and CDR2 is YNNKEL (reference sequence). The CDR3 totals 12 residues.